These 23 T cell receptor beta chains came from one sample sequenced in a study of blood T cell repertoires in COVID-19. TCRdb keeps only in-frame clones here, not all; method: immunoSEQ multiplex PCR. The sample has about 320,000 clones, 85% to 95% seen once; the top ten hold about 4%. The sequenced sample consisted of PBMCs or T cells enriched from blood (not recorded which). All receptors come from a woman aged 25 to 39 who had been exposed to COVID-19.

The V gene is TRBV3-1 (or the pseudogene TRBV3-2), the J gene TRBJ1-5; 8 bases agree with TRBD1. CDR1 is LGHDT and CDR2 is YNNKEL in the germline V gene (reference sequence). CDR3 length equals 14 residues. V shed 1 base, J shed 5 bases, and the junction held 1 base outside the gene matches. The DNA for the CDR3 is TGTGCCAGCAGCCAAGGGACAGGGCATCAGCCCCAGCATTTT. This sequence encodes CASSQGTGHQPQHF.

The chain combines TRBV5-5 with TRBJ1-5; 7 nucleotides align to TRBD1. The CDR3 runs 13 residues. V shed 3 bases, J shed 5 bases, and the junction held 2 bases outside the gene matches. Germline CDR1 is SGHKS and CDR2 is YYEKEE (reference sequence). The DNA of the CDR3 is TGTGCCAGCAGCTATGACAGGGATCAGCCCCAGCATTTT. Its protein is CASSYDRDQPQHF. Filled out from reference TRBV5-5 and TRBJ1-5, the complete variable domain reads DAGVTQSPTHLIKTRGQQVTLRCSPISGHKSVSWYQQVLGQGPQFIFQYYEKEERGRGNFPDRFSARQFPNYSSELNVNALLLGDSALYLCASSYDRDQPQHFGDGTRLSIL.

CDR3 DNA sequence: TGTGCCAGCAGCCAAGGACAGGGGACCTCACCCCTCCACTTT. Encoded protein: CASSQGQGTSPLHF. The chain employs TRBV3-1 (or the pseudogene TRBV3-2) and TRBJ1-6; 8 bases align to TRBD1. V lost 1 base to trimming and J lost 10 bases; unmatched junction nucleotides: 3. The germline CDR1 and CDR2 sequences are LGHDT and YNNKEL (reference sequence). The CDR3 runs 14 residues.

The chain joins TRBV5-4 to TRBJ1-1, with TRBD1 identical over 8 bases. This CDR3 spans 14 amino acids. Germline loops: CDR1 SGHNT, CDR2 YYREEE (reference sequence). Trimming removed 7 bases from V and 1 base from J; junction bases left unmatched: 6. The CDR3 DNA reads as TGTGCCAGCGCCCCCGGGACAGGGAACACTGAAGCTTTCTTT. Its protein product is CASAPGTGNTEAFF.

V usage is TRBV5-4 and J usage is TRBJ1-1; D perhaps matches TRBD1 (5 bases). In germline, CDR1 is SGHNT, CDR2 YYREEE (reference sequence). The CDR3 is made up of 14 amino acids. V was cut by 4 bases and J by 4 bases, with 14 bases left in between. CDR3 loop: CASSPTGEPTEAFF. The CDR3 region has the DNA TGTGCCAGCAGCCCAACGGGGGAACCCACTGAAGCTTTCTTT. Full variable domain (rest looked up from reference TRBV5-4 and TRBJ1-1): ETGVTQSPTHLIKTRGQQVTLRCSSQSGHNTVSWYQQALGQGPQFIFQYYREEENGRGNFPPRFSGLQFPNYSSELNVNALELDDSALYLCASSPTGEPTEAFFGQGTRLTVV.

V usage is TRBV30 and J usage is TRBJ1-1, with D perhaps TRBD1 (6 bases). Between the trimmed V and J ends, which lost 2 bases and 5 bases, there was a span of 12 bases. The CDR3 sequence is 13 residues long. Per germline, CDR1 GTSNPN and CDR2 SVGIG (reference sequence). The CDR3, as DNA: TGTGCCTGGAGTCCAGGGGTGAGGACTGAAGCTTTCTTT. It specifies CAWSPGVRTEAFF.

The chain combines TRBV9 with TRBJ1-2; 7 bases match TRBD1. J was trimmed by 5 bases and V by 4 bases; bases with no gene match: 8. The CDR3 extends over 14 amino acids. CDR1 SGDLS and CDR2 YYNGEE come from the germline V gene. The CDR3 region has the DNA TGTGCCAGCAGCACCCGACAGGGCGAATATGGCTACACCTTC. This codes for CASSTRQGEYGYTF.

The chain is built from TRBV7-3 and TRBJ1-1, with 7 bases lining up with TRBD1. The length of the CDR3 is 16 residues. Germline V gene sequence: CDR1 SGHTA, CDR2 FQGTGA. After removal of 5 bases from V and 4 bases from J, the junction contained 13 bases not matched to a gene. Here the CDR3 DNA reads TGTGCCAGCAGCCCCACCGACAGGGTTCGCGGCACTGAAGCTTTCTTT. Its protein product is CASSPTDRVRGTEAFF.

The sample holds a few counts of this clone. CDR3 protein: CASRSVGPTDSPLHF. The DNA for the CDR3 is TGTGCCAGCAGAAGTGTGGGCCCCACGGATTCACCCCTCCACTTT. The chain employs TRBV5-4 and TRBJ1-6; no clear D. V was pared by 5 bases and J by 8 bases, with 17 bases between. Germline-derived CDR1 and CDR2 are SGHNT and YYREEE (reference sequence). This CDR3 is built from 15 residues.

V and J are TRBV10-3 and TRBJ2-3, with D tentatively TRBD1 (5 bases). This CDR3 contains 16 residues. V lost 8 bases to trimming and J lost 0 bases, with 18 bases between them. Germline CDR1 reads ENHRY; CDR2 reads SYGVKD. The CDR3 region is CAIADSTPRSTDTQYF. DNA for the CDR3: TGTGCCATCGCCGACAGTACACCCCGTAGCACAGATACGCAGTATTTT.

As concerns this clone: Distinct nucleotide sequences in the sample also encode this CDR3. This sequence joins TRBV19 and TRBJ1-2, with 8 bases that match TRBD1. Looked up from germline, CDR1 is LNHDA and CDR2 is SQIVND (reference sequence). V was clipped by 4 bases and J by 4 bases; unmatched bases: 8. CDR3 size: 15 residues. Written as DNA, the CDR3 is TGTGCCAGTAGTACACAGGGGGGAGCCGGCTATGGCTACACCTTC. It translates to CASSTQGGAGYGYTF.

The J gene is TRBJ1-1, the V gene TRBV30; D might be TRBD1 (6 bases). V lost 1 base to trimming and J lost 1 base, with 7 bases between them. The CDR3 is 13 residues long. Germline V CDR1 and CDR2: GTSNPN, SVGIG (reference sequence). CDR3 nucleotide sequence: TGTGCCTGGAGTGAGGACAGGAACACTGAAGCTTTCTTT. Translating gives CAWSEDRNTEAFF.

Written as DNA, the CDR3 is TGTGCCAGCAGTTTTGGGACAGGTGTTGGAGGCTACACCTTC. It yields the protein CASSFGTGVGGYTF. This rearrangement joins TRBV27 to TRBJ1-2, with 8 bases matching TRBD1. Germline CDR1 is MNHEY and CDR2 is SMNVEV (reference sequence). CDR3 length equals 14 residues. The V segment lost 3 bases and the J segment 8 bases; nucleotides outside the gene matches: 8.

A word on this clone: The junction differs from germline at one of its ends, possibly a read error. Written as DNA, the CDR3 is TGTGCCAGCAGCGAAGGGACAGCATATGGCTACACCTTC. Protein product: CASSEGTAYGYTF. The rearrangement uses TRBV6-1 and TRBJ1-2, with TRBD1 identical over 7 bases. The CDR3 runs to 13 residues. The germline V gene encodes CDR1 MNHNS and CDR2 SASEGT.

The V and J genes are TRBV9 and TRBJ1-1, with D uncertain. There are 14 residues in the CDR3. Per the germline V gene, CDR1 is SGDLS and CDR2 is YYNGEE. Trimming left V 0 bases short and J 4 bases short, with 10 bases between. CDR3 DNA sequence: TGTGCCAGCAGCGTAGTTCAGTGGAGCACTGAAGCTTTCTTT. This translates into CASSVVQWSTEAFF.

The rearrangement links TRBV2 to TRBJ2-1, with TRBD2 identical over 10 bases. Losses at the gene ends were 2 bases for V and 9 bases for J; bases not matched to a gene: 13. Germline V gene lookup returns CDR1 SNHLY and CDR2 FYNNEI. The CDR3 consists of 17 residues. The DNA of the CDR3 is TGTGCCAGCAGTGAACTCTTCCCCAGCGGGGGGGCCCCTGAGCAGTTCTTC. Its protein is CASSELFPSGGAPEQFF. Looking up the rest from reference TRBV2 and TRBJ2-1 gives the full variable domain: EPEVTQTPSHQVTQMGQEVILRCVPISNHLYFYWYRQILGQKVEFLVSFYNNEISEKSEIFDDQFSVERPDGSNFTLKIRSTKLEDSAMYFCASSELFPSGGAPEQFFGPGTRLTVL.

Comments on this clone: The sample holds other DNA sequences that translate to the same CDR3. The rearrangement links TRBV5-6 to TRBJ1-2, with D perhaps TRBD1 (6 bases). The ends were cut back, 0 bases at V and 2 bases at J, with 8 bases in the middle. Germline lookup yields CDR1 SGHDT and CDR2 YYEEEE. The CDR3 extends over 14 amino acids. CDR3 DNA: TGTGCCAGCAGCTTGGTCGGACAGAACTATGGCTACACCTTC. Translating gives CASSLVGQNYGYTF.

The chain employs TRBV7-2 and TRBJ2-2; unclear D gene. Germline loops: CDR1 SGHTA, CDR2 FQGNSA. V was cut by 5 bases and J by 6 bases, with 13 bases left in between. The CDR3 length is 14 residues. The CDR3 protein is CASSPPPVAGELFF. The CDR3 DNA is TGTGCCAGCAGCCCCCCCCCAGTTGCCGGGGAGCTGTTTTTT.

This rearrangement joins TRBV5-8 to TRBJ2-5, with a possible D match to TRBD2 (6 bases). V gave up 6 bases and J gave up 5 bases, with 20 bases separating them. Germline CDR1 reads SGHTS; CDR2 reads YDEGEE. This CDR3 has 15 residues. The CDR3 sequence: CASNSRGTIRETQYF. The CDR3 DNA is TGTGCCAGCAATAGCCGGGGGACGATCCGGGAGACCCAGTACTTC.

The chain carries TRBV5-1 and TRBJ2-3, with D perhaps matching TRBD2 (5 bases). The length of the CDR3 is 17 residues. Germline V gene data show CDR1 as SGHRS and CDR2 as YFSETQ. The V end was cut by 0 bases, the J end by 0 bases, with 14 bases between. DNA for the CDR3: TGCGCCAGCAGCTTGGATTTTAGCGTAGGGAGCACAGATACGCAGTATTTT. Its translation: CASSLDFSVGSTDTQYF. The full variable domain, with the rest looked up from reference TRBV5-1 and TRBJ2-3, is KAGVTQTPRYLIKTRGQQVTLSCSPISGHRSVSWYQQTPGQGLQFLFEYFSETQRNKGNFPGRFSGRQFSNSRSEMNVSTLELGDSALYLCASSLDFSVGSTDTQYFGPGTRLTVL.

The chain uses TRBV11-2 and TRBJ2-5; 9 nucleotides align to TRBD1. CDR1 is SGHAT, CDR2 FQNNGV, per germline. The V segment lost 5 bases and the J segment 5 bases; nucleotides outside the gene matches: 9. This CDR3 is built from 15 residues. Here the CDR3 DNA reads TGTGCCAGCAGCCCAAGGCCCGGGACAGGGGAGACCCAGTACTTC. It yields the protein CASSPRPGTGETQYF.

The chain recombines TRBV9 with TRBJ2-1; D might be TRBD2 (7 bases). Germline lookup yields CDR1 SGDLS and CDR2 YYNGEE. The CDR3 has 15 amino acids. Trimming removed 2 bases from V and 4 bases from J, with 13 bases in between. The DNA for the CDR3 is TGTGCCAGCAGCGTGGGGCGGGGGCCATACAATGAGCAGTTCTTC. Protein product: CASSVGRGPYNEQFF.

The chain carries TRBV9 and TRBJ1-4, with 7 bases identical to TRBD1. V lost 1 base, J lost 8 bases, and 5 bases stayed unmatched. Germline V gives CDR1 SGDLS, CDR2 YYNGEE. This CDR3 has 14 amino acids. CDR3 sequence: CASSVRQGGEKLFF. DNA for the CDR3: TGTGCCAGCAGCGTACGACAGGGCGGAGAAAAACTGTTTTTT.